This TCR beta chain was recorded in a study of T cell responses to AZD1222 COVID-19 vaccine. There are a few counts of this clone. Its antigen remains unidentified. Study-level results: Close to half of all spike-specific TCRs reportedly target regions of the variants that are unmutated. Repertoires were obtained solely post-peak T cell response. Only 5 or 6 individuals given AZD1222 were seropositive at baseline. Mapped onto spike, vaccine-associated CD4 TCRs spanned it and were dominant at 160-218 and 743-854.

Profiled with immunoSEQ multiplex PCR; TCRdb holds only in-frame clones, not every one. Of about 99,000 clones in the sample, roughly 88% were seen once. From germline, CDR1 is MNHEY and CDR2 SMNVEV (reference sequence). The CDR3 runs to 14 residues. Trimming cost V 5 bases and J 1 base, with 11 bases left between them. The sequence came from an adult in good health. This chain links TRBV27 with TRBJ1-1; possibly TRBD1 for D (6 bases). The material was peripheral blood, obtained on day 0 of AZD1222 vaccination. CDR3 in amino acids: CASSILQGNTEAFF. The CDR3 coding sequence is TGTGCCAGCAGTATACTACAGGGGAACACTGAAGCTTTCTTT.